Following are 13 T cell receptor beta chains from one sample sequenced in a study of CD8+ T cells in alopecia areata. RNA extraction was followed by reverse transcription into cDNA, which acted as the sequencing template. Data came from immunoSEQ multiplex PCR; TCRdb stores just in-frame clones and leaves some out. The repertoire holds about 160,000 clones, roughly 44% seen once, with 6% to 7% in the top ten. Sequencing was performed on CD4+ T cells sorted from blood. The receptors were sampled from a human donor with alopecia areata.

In this sample, this clone turned up a few times. V gene TRBV7-2 combines with J gene TRBJ2-5; 9 nucleotides agree with TRBD1. V was pared by 4 bases and J by 6 bases, with 9 bases of the junction left unmatched. The CDR3 runs 15 residues. The germline gives CDR1 SGHTA, CDR2 FQGNSA. CDR3 region: CASSSWTGETKTQYF. CDR3 in DNA: TGTGCCAGCAGCTCCTGGACAGGGGAGACGAAGACCCAGTACTTC.

J is TRBJ2-3 and V is TRBV6-5; D is unclear. The CDR3 is made up of 11 amino acids. V was clipped by 8 bases and J by 6 bases, with 9 bases between them. The V gene's germline CDR1 is MNHEY and CDR2 SVGAGI. For the CDR3, the DNA is TGTGCCAGCCTCCAAGGGGATACGCAGTATTTT. The encoded protein is CASLQGDTQYF.

Only a few counts were recorded for this clone. This sequence joins TRBV7-9 and TRBJ2-1; 14 positions agree with TRBD2. The ends lost 5 bases at V and 3 bases at J; junction bases unmatched: 6. CDR3 size: 17 residues. Germline loops: CDR1 SEHNR, CDR2 FQNEAQ (reference sequence). The chain's CDR3 is CASSGGLAGAGYNEQFF. The CDR3, as DNA: TGTGCCAGCAGCGGGGGACTAGCGGGAGCGGGCTACAATGAGCAGTTCTTC. The full variable domain, with the rest looked up from reference TRBV7-9 and TRBJ2-1, is DTGVSQNPRHKITKRGQNVTFRCDPISEHNRLYWYRQTLGQGPEFLTYFQNEAQLEKSRLLSDRFSAERPKGSFSTLEIQRTEQGDSAMYLCASSGGLAGAGYNEQFFGPGTRLTVL.

The J gene is TRBJ1-4, the V gene TRBV5-1, with 8 bases identical to TRBD1. Per germline, CDR1 SGHRS and CDR2 YFSETQ. The CDR3 has 14 residues. The V and J ends lost 2 bases and 8 bases, in that order; junction bases with no gene match: 5. The CDR3 region has the DNA TGCGCCAGCAGCTTCAGGGGGCCGGGAGAAAAACTGTTTTTT. This encodes CASSFRGPGEKLFF.

The table lists this clone with a few counts. The chain joins TRBV2 to TRBJ2-1; 12 bases fit TRBD2. J gave up 7 bases and V 7 bases, and 8 bases lay outside the gene matches. This CDR3 spans 15 amino acids. The germline gives CDR1 SNHLY, CDR2 FYNNEI. CDR3 region: CASTRLAGDNNEQFF. The CDR3 region has the DNA TGTGCCAGCACTCGACTAGCGGGAGATAATAATGAGCAGTTCTTC.

The V and J genes are TRBV11-2 and TRBJ2-1; D may be TRBD1 (6 bases). Between the trimmed V and J ends, which lost 4 bases and 5 bases, there was a span of 9 bases. This CDR3 is 13 amino acids long. Germline CDR1 is SGHAT and CDR2 is FQNNGV. The CDR3 loop is CASSSDRNNEQFF. Written as DNA, the CDR3 is TGTGCCAGCAGCTCGGACAGAAACAATGAGCAGTTCTTC.

The chain is built from TRBV2 and TRBJ2-1, with a weak D call TRBD2 (5 bases). The V gene's germline CDR1 is SNHLY and CDR2 FYNNEI. The V and J ends lost 8 bases and 9 bases respectively, with 23 bases between them. CDR3 length equals 15 residues. As DNA, the CDR3 is TGTGCCAGCGACGCCCTCAAACCGGGGTCGGCTGAGCAGTTCTTC. This sequence encodes CASDALKPGSAEQFF.

This clone came up once. The chain recombines TRBV29-1 with TRBJ2-7; TRBD2 aligns across 12 bases. The CDR3 has 16 residues. CDR1 SQVTM and CDR2 ANQGSEA come from the germline V gene. V gave up 4 bases and J gave up 4 bases; unmatched junction bases: 11. The CDR3 DNA sequence: TGCAGCGTTGCAGGGGAGCTAGCGGGAGGGCCATACGAGCAGTACTTC. Its protein product is CSVAGELAGGPYEQYF.

This clone was counted between two and nine times. V gene TRBV29-1 combines with J gene TRBJ2-2; maybe TRBD2 (6 bases). The V gene lost 6 bases and the J gene lost 5 bases, with 10 bases spanning the gap. The CDR3 runs 12 residues. CDR1 and CDR2 from the germline V gene are SQVTM and ANQGSEA. CDR3 amino acids: CSVQRGTGELFF. In nucleotides, the CDR3 is TGCAGCGTCCAACGGGGGACCGGGGAGCTGTTTTTT.

The rearrangement uses TRBV27 and TRBJ1-2; TRBD1 matches 7 bases. V dropped 6 bases and J dropped 3; count of bases not matched to a gene: 10. The CDR3 totals 15 residues. The germline V gene encodes CDR1 MNHEY and CDR2 SMNVEV (reference sequence). The CDR3 DNA reads as TGTGCCAGCAGAAACTACAGGGGTGTCGACTATGGCTACACCTTC. It codes for CASRNYRGVDYGYTF.

This clone occurred a few times. This chain connects TRBV29-1 to TRBJ2-3; no reliable D call. The V and J ends lost 6 bases and 2 bases respectively, with 18 bases between them. There are 15 residues in the CDR3. Per germline, CDR1 SQVTM and CDR2 ANQGSEA. The CDR3 nucleotides are TGCAGCGTCCATTTGAGGAGAGCGTTCACAGATACGCAGTATTTT. Translating it yields CSVHLRRAFTDTQYF.

The rearrangement links TRBV19 to TRBJ1-2; 8 positions agree with TRBD1. CDR1 LNHDA and CDR2 SQIVND come from the germline V gene (reference sequence). Unmatched junction bases numbered 9, after V lost 7 bases and J lost 8 bases. The CDR3 is 13 amino acids. This CDR3 is CASTIGQGRGYTF. In nucleotides, the CDR3 is TGTGCCAGTACCATAGGACAGGGCCGAGGCTACACCTTC.

This clone was seen only a few times. The chain joins TRBV28 to TRBJ2-2; D unresolved. Germline lookup yields CDR1 MDHEN and CDR2 SYDVKM. The ends were cut back, 6 bases at V and 9 bases at J, with 17 bases in the middle. This CDR3 is 14 amino acids long. The CDR3 bases are TGTGCCAGCAGCCCCCCGGCGAGCCGTCGGGAGCTGTTTTTT. This encodes CASSPPASRRELFF.